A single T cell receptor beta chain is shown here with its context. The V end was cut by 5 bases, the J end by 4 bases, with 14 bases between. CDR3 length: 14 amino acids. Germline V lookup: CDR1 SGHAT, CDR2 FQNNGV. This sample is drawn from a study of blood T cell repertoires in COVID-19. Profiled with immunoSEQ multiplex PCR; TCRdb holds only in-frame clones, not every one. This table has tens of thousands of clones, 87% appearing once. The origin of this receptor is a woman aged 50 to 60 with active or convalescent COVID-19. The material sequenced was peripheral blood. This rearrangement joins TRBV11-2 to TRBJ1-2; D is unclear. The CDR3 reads CASSQLGGGYGYTF. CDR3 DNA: TGTGCCAGCAGCCAACTAGGTGGTGGCTATGGCTACACCTTC.